Listed below are T cell receptor beta chains from one sample, sequenced in a study of T cell changes during pregnancy in multiple sclerosis. Clones were sequenced by immunoSEQ multiplex PCR, and TCRdb holds only the in-frame ones, with some missing. The data hold 40,000 or so clones, with approximately 90% observed a single time. Sequences were derived from CD4+ T cells from peripheral blood mononuclear cells, sampled in the third trimester of pregnancy. Source of these receptors: a female donor in good health, enrolled as a control in a pregnancy study. The CDR3 runs from the conserved cysteine through the conserved F or W. The D gene is left open where the match is weak. Rows may omit the clone size; those that give it use once, few, many or a size class.

TRBD1,TRBJ1-1,NA,TRBV5-1,TGCGCCAGCAGCTTGGGGGGACAGGGGGTTTCCACTGAAGCTTTCTTT,CASSLGGQGVSTEAFF
TRBD1,TRBJ2-7,NA,TRBV28,TGTGCCAGCAGAACCGCCTTACAGGGGTCTGTATACGAGCAGTACTTC,CASRTALQGSVYEQYF
NA,TRBJ1-3,NA,TRBV15,TGTGCCACCAGCAGAGGCGGCAAACTCTCTGGAAACACCATATATTTT,CATSRGGKLSGNTIYF
NA,TRBJ2-3,once,TRBV5-5,TGTGCCAGCAGCCCCGGACCTCCCCGAGGGTTGGATACGCAGTATTTT,CASSPGPPRGLDTQYF
NA,TRBJ1-5,few,TRBV6-4,TGTGCCAGCAGTGTGGCAGAAAATCAGCCCCAGCATTTT,CASSVAENQPQHF
NA,TRBJ1-3,NA,TRBV6-5,TGTGCCAGCAGTTACGGGAGCTCTGGAAACACCATATATTTT,CASSYGSSGNTIYF
TRBD1,TRBJ1-6,NA,TRBV7-2,TGTGCCAGCACCCGGGGGACAGGGGTGAATTCACCCCTCCACTTT,CASTRGTGVNSPLHF
NA,TRBJ1-4,NA,TRBV7-2,TGTGCCAGCAGCTTAGACCCTCTAAGGAGCGAAAAACTGTTTTTT,CASSLDPLRSEKLFF
NA,TRBJ2-1,once,TRBV2,TGTGCCAGCAGTGTGGGGGGTAATGAGCAGTTCTTC,CASSVGGNEQFF
NA,TRBJ1-6,NA,TRBV5-1,TGCGCCAGCGGAAACGCGGGTTTTGATTCACCCCTCCACTTT,CASGNAGFDSPLHF
NA,TRBJ2-7,medium-sized,TRBV2,TGTGCCAGCACCCCGGACAGCTACGAGCAGTACTTC,CASTPDSYEQYF
NA,TRBJ1-1,NA,TRBV28,TGTGCCAGCAGTTTATGGGGCTGGGAGGGGCGCTGGGAAGCTTTCTTT,CASSLWGWEGRWEAFF
TRBD2,TRBJ2-7,NA,TRBV28,TGTGCCAGCGGCATAGCGGGAAACTCCTACGAGCAGTACTTC,CASGIAGNSYEQYF
NA,TRBJ2-5,NA,TRBV10-3,TGTGCCATCAGTGAGCCCAACCCCGGACAGAACGACCAAGAGACCCAGTACTTC,CAISEPNPGQNDQETQYF
TRBD1,TRBJ2-4,NA,TRBV10-1,TGCGCCAGCCGACAGGGTGGTGCCAAAAACATTCAGTACTTC,CASRQGGAKNIQYF
TRBD2,TRBJ2-1,once,TRBV10-2,TGCGCCAGCAGAACTAGCGGGGGGGCCTCCAATGAGCAGTTCTTC,CASRTSGGASNEQFF
NA,TRBJ2-1,NA,TRBV19,TGTGCCAGTAGTATCACGGCGGACCGGGGGAATGAGCAGTTCTTC,CASSITADRGNEQFF